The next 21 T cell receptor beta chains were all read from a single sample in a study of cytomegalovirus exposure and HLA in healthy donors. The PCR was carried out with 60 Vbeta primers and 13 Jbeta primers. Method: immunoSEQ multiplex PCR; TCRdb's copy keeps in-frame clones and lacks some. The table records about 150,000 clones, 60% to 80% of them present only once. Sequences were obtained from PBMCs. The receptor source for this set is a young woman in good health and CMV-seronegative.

CDR3 nucleotide sequence: TGTGCCAGCAGCCGAGGACGGATGGGGGGAGATACGCAGTATTTT. It yields the protein CASSRGRMGGDTQYF. This sequence joins TRBV6-5 and TRBJ2-3, with a weak D call TRBD2 (6 bases). Per germline, CDR1 MNHEY and CDR2 SVGAGI. Trimming removed 6 bases at V and 5 bases at J, with 18 bases between. CDR3 size: 15 residues.

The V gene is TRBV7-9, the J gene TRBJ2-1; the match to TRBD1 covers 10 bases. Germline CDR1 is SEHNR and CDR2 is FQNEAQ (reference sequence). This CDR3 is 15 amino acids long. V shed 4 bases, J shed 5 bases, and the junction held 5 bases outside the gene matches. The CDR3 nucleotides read TGTGCCAGCAGCTACCCCGGGACAGGGGACAATGAGCAGTTCTTC. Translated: CASSYPGTGDNEQFF.

The DNA of the CDR3 is TGTGCCAGCAGCGAGGACGGGGGGCCGGGGAATCAGCCCCAGCATTTT. Its translation: CASSEDGGPGNQPQHF. The chain links TRBV5-4 to TRBJ1-5; tentative D call: TRBD1 (6 bases). CDR1 is SGHNT, CDR2 YYREEE, per germline (reference sequence). V was cut by 4 bases and J by 4 bases, with 18 bases left in between. The CDR3 is made up of 16 amino acids.

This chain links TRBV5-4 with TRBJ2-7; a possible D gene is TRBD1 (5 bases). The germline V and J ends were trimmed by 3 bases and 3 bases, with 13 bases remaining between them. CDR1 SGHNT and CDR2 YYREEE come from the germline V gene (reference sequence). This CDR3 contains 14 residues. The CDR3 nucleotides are TGTGCCAGCAGCTCTCAGGGTAGGGACTACGAGCAGTACTTC. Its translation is CASSSQGRDYEQYF.

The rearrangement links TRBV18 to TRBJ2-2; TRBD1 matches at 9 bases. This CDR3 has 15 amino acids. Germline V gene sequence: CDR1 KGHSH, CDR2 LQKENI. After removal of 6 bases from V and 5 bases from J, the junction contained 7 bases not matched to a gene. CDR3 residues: CASSFRDRDTGELFF. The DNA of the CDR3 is TGTGCCAGCTCGTTCCGGGACAGGGATACCGGGGAGCTGTTTTTT. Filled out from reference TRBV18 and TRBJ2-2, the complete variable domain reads NAGVMQNPRHLVRRRGQEARLRCSPMKGHSHVYWYRQLPEEGLKFMVYLQKENIIDESGMPKERFSAEFPKEGPSILRIQQVVRGDSAAYFCASSFRDRDTGELFFGEGSRLTVL.

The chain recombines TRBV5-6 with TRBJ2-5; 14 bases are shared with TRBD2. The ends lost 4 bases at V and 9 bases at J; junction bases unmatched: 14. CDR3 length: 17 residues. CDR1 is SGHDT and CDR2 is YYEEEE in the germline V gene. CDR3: CASSPGLAGAPSLAQYF. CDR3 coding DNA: TGTGCCAGCAGCCCGGGACTAGCGGGGGCCCCGTCCTTGGCCCAGTACTTC. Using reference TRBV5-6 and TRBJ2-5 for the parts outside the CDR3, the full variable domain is DAGVTQSPTHLIKTRGQQVTLRCSPKSGHDTVSWYQQALGQGPQFIFQYYEEEERQRGNFPDRFSGHQFPNYSSELNVNALLLGDSALYLCASSPGLAGAPSLAQYFGPGTRLLVL.

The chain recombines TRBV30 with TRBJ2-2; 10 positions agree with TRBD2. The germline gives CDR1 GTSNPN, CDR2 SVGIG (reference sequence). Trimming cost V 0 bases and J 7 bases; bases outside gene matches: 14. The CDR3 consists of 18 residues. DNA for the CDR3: TGTGCCTGGAGTGTACTACTAGCGGGGCCTTTGTTGGGCGGGGAGCTGTTTTTT. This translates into CAWSVLLAGPLLGGELFF.

For the CDR3, the DNA is TGTGCCAGCAGCTCAGGACAGGGGGCCTTCTATGGCTACACCTTC. It specifies CASSSGQGAFYGYTF. The chain employs TRBV7-9 and TRBJ1-2; 11 positions agree with TRBD1. The germline gives CDR1 SEHNR, CDR2 FQNEAQ (reference sequence). The CDR3 is 15 amino acids. J gave up 4 bases and V 4 bases, and 5 bases lay outside the gene matches.

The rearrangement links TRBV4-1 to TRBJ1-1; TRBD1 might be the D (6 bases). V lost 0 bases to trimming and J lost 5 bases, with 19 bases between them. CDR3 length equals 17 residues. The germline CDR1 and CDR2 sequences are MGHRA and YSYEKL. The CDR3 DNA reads TGCGCCAGCAGCCAAGATTGGGGGTACAGGGTGGTAACTGAAGCTTTCTTT. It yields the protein CASSQDWGYRVVTEAFF.

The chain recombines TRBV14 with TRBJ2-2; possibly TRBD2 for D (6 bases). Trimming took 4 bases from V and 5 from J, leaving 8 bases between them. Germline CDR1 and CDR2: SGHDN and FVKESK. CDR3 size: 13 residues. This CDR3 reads CASSPGGTGELFF. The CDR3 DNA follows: TGTGCCAGCAGCCCTGGAGGGACCGGGGAGCTGTTTTTT.

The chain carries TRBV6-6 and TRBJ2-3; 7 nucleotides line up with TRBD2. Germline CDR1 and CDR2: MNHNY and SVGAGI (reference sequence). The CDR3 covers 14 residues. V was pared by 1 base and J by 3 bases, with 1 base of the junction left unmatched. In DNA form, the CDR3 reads TGTGCCAGCAGTTACTTGGGACTAACAGATACGCAGTATTTT. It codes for CASSYLGLTDTQYF.

The CDR3 DNA is TGTGCCACCAGCAGAGATTGGGCAAACGAGCAGTACTTC. Protein: CATSRDWANEQYF. The chain has TRBV15 and TRBJ2-7; D gene ambiguous. This CDR3 has 13 residues. Trimming took 0 bases from V and 5 from J, leaving 8 bases between them. Per the germline V gene, CDR1 is LNHNV and CDR2 is YYDKDF (reference sequence).

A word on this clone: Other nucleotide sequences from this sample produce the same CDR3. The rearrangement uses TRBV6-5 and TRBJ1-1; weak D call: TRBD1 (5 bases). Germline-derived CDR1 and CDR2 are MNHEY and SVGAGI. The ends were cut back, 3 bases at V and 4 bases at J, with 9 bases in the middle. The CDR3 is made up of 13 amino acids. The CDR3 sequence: CASSYSGGTEAFF. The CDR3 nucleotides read TGTGCCAGCAGTTATTCCGGGGGCACTGAAGCTTTCTTT.

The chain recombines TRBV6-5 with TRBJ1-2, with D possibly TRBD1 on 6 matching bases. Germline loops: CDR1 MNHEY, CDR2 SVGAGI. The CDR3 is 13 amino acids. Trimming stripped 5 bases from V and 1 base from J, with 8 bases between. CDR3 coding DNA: TGTGCCAGCAGTGCACAGGGTAACTATGGCTACACCTTC. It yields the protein CASSAQGNYGYTF.

CDR3 nucleotide sequence: TGTGCCAGCAGCTTCGATTTCCTACAAGAGACCCAGTACTTC. Its protein product is CASSFDFLQETQYF. The chain links TRBV7-6 to TRBJ2-5; D gene unclear. This CDR3 region has 14 residues. Germline CDR1 SGHVS, CDR2 FNYEAQ. The V end lost 3 bases, the J end lost 2 bases, and 10 bases lay between the germline ends.

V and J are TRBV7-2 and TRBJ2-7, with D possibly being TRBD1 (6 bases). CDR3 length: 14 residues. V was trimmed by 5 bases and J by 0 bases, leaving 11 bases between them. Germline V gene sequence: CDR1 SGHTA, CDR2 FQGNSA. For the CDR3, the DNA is TGTGCCAGCAGCGGGGCAGGGGACTCCTACGAGCAGTACTTC. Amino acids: CASSGAGDSYEQYF. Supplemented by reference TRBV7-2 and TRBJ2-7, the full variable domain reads GAGVSQSPSNKVTEKGKDVELRCDPISGHTALYWYRQSLGQGLEFLIYFQGNSAPDKSGLPSDRFSAERTGGSVSTLTIQRTQQEDSAVYLCASSGAGDSYEQYFGPGTRLTVT.

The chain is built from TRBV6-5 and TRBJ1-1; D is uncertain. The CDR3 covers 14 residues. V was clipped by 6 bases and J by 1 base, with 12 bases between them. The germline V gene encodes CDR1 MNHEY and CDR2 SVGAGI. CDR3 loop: CASSQVPQNTEAFF. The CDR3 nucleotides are TGTGCCAGCAGCCAGGTTCCCCAGAACACTGAAGCTTTCTTT.

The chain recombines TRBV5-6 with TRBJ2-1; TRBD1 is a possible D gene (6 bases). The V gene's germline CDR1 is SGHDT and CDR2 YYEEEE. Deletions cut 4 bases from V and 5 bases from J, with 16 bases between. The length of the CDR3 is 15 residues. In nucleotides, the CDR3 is TGTGCCAGCAGCCCGACAGGTTTCCCAGACAATGAGCAGTTCTTC. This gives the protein CASSPTGFPDNEQFF.

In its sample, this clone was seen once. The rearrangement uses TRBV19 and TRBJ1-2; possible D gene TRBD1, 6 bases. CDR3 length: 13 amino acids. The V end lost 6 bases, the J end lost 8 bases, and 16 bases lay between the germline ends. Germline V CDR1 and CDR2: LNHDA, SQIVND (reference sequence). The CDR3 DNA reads TGTGCCAGTAGGCCTCCTACCCAGGGGGGCTACACCTTC. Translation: CASRPPTQGGYTF.

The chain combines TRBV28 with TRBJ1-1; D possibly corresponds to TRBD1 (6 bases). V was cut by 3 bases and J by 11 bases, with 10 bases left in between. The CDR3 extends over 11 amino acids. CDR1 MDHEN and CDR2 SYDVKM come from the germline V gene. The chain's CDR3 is CASSLGAGAFF. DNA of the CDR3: TGTGCCAGCAGTTTGGGGGCCGGTGCTTTCTTT.

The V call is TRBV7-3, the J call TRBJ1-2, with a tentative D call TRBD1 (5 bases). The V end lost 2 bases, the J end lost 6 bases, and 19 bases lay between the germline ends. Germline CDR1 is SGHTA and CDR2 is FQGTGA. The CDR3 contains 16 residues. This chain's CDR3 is CASSLDSGAQWDGYTF. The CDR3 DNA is TGTGCCAGCAGCTTAGACAGTGGGGCCCAATGGGATGGCTACACCTTC.